The 5 T cell receptor beta chains below come from one sample, sequenced in a study of blood T cell repertoires in COVID-19. Assay: immunoSEQ multiplex PCR; the TCRdb copy retains only in-frame clones and omits some. In the table there are around 250,000 clones, 82% of which are singletons. The material sequenced was peripheral blood. These receptors were taken from a woman aged 18-29 years with acute or convalescent COVID-19.

CDR3 sequence reads: CASSNSGSLTGELFF. CDR3 DNA: TGTGCCAGTAGTAATAGCGGGAGCTTAACCGGGGAGCTGTTTTTT. The chain has TRBV19 and TRBJ2-2; TRBD2 agrees at 9 bases. CDR3 length equals 15 residues. V trimming: 4 bases; J trimming: 5 bases; junction bases outside the gene matches: 5. CDR1 and CDR2 from the germline V gene are LNHDA and SQIVND (reference sequence).

The chain recombines TRBV12-3 or TRBV12-4 with TRBJ2-1; 7 bases are shared with TRBD2. V lost 8 bases, J lost 9 bases, and 4 bases stayed unmatched. The length of the CDR3 is 11 residues. CDR3 DNA: TGTGCCAGCGGTCCGGGGGGTGAGCAGTTCTTC. This gives the protein CASGPGGEQFF.

The chain employs TRBV5-4 and TRBJ1-6; D is unclear. The CDR3 is 14 residues long. Germline V gives CDR1 SGHNT, CDR2 YYREEE (reference sequence). The germline V and J ends were trimmed by 4 bases and 9 bases, with 14 bases remaining between them. The CDR3 protein is CASSLEGSGSPLHF. The CDR3 DNA reads as TGTGCCAGCAGCCTGGAAGGGAGCGGTTCACCCCTCCACTTT.

This clone was observed a few times. The V and J genes are TRBV30 and TRBJ1-3, with D perhaps TRBD1 (6 bases). Germline values: CDR1 GTSNPN, CDR2 SVGIG (reference sequence). V lost 0 bases and J lost 2, with 11 bases in between. The CDR3 consists of 15 residues. CDR3 nucleotides: TGTGCCTGGAGTGTATTCGGGGGGCCTGGAAACACCATATATTTT. Protein: CAWSVFGGPGNTIYF.

This chain uses TRBV3-1 (or the pseudogene TRBV3-2) with TRBJ2-7; TRBD2 matches 11 bases. The J segment lost 5 bases and the V segment lost 2 bases, leaving 14 bases of the junction unmatched. This CDR3 spans 18 amino acids. Germline CDR1 is LGHDT and CDR2 is YNNKEL (reference sequence). The DNA for the CDR3 is TGTGCCAGCAGCCAACGAAAGATAGCGGGAGGGCCGGGGCACGAGCAGTACTTC. Protein product: CASSQRKIAGGPGHEQYF.